The clone carrying this T cell receptor (beta chain) was recorded once. Its specificity is unknown. This sample was included in a study of PD-1 blockade in classical Hodgkin lymphoma. Study overall: Nivolumab was given intravenously to patients at 3 mg/kg every 2 weeks.

Sequencing used immunoSEQ multiplex PCR; TCRdb keeps in-frame clones, though not all of them. The sample contains about 47,000 clones, 80% of which appear only once. Time point: cycle 4 day 1 (C4D1), after 5 to 7 weeks of nivolumab. All the patients suffered relapse after autologous stem cell transplantation, and brentuximab vedotin exposure differed. There are 13 residues in the CDR3. Germline lookup yields CDR1 LNHDA and CDR2 SQIVND (reference sequence). V was clipped by 5 bases and J by 7 bases; unmatched bases: 5. Findings of the study overall: Complete responders showed a baseline diversity that resembled the diversity of newly diagnosed patients.

This clonotype originated in a human donor with classical Hodgkin lymphoma. Sequences were derived from peripheral blood mononuclear cells (PBMCs), sampled before the fourth cycle of nivolumab. The V call is TRBV19, the J call TRBJ1-5; 7 bases map to TRBD1. CDR3 amino acids: CASSGAGGQPQHF. The CDR3 DNA reads as TGTGCCAGTAGTGGGGCAGGGGGGCAGCCCCAGCATTTT.